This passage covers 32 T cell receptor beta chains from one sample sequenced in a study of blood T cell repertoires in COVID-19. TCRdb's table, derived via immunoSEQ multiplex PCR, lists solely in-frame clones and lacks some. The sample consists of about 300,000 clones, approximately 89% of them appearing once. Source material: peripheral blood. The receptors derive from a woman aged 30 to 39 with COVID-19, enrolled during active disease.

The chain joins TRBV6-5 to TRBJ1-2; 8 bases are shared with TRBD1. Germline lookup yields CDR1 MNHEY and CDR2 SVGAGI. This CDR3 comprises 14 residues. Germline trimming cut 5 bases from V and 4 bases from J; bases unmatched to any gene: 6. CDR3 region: CASSNPGGLYGYTF. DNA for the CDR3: TGTGCCAGCAGTAACCCAGGGGGCCTCTATGGCTACACCTTC.

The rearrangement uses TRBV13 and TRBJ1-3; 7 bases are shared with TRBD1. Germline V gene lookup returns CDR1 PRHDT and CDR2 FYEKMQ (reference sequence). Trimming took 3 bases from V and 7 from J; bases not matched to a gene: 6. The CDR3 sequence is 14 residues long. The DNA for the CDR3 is TGTGCCAGCAGCTTCCGACAGGGTTCTAACACCATATATTTT. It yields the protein CASSFRQGSNTIYF.

CDR3 amino acids: CASSGGGPQHF. CDR3 bases: TGTGCCAGCAGTGGGGGGGGGCCCCAGCATTTT. This rearrangement joins TRBV25-1 to TRBJ1-5, with D possibly TRBD1 on 5 matching bases. The V end was cut by 4 bases, the J end by 9 bases, with 7 bases between. There are 11 residues in the CDR3. CDR1 MGHDK and CDR2 SYGVNS come from the germline V gene.

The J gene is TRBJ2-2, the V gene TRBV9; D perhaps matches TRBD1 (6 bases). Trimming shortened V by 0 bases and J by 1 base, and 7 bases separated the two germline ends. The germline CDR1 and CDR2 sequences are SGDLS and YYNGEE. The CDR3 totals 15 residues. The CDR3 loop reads CASSVGTVNTGELFF. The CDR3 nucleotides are TGTGCCAGCAGCGTAGGGACAGTGAACACCGGGGAGCTGTTTTTT.

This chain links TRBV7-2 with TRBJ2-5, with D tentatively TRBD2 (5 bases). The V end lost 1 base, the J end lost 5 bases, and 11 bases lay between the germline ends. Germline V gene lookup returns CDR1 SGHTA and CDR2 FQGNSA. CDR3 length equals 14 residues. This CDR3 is CASSLGRGWETQYF. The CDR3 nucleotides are TGTGCCAGCAGCTTAGGACGAGGGTGGGAGACCCAGTACTTC.

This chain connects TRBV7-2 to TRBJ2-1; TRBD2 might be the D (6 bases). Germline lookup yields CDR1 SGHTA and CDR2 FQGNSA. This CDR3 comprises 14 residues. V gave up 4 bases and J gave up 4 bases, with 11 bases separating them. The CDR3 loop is CASSSGESYNEQFF. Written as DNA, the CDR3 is TGTGCCAGCAGCTCGGGGGAGTCATACAATGAGCAGTTCTTC.

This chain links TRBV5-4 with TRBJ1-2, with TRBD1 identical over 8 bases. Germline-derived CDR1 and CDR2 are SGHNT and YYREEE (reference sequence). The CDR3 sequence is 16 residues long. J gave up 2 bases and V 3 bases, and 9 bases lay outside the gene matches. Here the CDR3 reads CASSSPDREHNYGYTF. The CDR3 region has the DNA TGTGCCAGCAGCTCGCCGGACAGGGAACACAACTATGGCTACACCTTC.

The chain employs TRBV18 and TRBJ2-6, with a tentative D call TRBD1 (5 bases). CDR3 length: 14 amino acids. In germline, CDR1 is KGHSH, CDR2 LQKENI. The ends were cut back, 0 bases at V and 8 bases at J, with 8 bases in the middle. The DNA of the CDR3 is TGTGCCAGCTCACCACCGCAGGGAACCAACGTCCTGACTTTC. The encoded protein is CASSPPQGTNVLTF. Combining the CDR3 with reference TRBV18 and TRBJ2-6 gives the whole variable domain NAGVMQNPRHLVRRRGQEARLRCSPMKGHSHVYWYRQLPEEGLKFMVYLQKENIIDESGMPKERFSAEFPKEGPSILRIQQVVRGDSAAYFCASSPPQGTNVLTFGAGSRLTVL.

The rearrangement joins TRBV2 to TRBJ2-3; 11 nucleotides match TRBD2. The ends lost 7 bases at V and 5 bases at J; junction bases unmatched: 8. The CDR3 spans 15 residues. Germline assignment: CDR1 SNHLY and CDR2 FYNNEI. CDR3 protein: CASKRSGGAGDTQYF. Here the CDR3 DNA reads TGTGCCAGCAAACGTAGCGGGGGGGCCGGAGATACGCAGTATTTT.

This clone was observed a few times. This CDR3 reads CASSDAGLETQYF. The CDR3 DNA is TGCGCCAGCAGTGATGCGGGGCTGGAGACCCAGTACTTC. The genes are TRBV10-1 and TRBJ2-5, with D perhaps matching TRBD2 (6 bases). Trimming took 3 bases from V and 5 from J, leaving 10 bases between them. This CDR3 is built from 13 residues. In germline, CDR1 is WNHNN, CDR2 SYGVQD (reference sequence).

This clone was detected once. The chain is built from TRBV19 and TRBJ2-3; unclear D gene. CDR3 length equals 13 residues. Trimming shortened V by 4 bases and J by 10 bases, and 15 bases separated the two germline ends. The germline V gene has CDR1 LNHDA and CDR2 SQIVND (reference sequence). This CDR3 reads CASSNRVFESQYF. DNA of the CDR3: TGTGCCAGTAGTAACAGAGTGTTTGAATCGCAGTATTTT.

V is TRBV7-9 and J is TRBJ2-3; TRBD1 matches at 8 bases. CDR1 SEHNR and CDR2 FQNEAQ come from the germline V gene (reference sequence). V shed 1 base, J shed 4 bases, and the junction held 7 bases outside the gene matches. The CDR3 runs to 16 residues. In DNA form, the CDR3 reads TGTGCCAGCAGCTTAGGACAGGGGATGGGATCAGATACGCAGTATTTT. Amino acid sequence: CASSLGQGMGSDTQYF.

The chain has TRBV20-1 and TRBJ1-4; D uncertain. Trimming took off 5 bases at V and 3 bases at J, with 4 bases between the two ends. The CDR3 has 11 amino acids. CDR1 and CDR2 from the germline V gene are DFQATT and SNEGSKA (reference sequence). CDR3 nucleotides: TGCAGTGCTCCCTCTAATGAAAAACTGTTTTTT. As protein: CSAPSNEKLFF.

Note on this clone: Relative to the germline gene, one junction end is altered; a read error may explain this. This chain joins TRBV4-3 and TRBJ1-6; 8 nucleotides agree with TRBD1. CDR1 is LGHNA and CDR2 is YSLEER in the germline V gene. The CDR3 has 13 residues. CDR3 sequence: CASSQDIAGQGLF. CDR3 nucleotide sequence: TGCGCCAGCAGCCAAGATATCGCAGGACAGGGTCTATTT.

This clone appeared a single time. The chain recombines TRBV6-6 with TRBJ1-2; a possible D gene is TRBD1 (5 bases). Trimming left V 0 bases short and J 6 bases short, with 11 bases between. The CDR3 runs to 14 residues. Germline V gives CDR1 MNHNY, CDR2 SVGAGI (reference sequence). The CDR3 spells CASSYSRGENGYTF. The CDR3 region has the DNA TGTGCCAGCAGTTACTCACGGGGGGAGAATGGCTACACCTTC.

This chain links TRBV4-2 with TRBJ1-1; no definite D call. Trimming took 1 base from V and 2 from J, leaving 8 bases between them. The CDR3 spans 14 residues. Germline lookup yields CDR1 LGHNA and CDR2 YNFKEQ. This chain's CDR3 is CASSQGGINTEAFF. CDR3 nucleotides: TGTGCCAGCAGCCAAGGTGGCATCAACACTGAAGCTTTCTTT.

CDR3 nucleotide sequence: TGTGCCTGGACTGCAGGGGTGGATGAAAAACTGTTTTTT. Residues: CAWTAGVDEKLFF. The chain joins TRBV30 to TRBJ1-4; a possible D gene is TRBD1 (6 bases). The germline V gene encodes CDR1 GTSNPN and CDR2 SVGIG (reference sequence). CDR3 length: 13 amino acids. V dropped 4 bases and J dropped 6 bases, with 12 bases sitting between them.

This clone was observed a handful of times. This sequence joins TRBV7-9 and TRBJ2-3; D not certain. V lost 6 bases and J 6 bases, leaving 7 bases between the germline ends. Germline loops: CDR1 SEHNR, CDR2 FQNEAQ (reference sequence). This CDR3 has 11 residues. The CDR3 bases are TGTGCCAGCAGAAACTCGGATACGCAGTATTTT. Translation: CASRNSDTQYF.

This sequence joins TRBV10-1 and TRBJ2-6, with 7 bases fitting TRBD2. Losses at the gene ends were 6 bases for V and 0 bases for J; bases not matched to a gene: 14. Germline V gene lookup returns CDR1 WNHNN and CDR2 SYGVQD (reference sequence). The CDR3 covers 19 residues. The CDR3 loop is CASRVAGGLPISGANVLTF. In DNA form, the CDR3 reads TGCGCCAGCAGGGTGGCCGGGGGGTTACCAATCTCTGGGGCCAACGTCCTGACTTTC.

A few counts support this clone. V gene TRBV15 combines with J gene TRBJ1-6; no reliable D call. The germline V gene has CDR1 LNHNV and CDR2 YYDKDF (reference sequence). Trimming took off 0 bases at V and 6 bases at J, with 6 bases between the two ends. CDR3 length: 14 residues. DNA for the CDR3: TGTGCCACCAGCAGAGATTTTCGTAATTCACCCCTCCACTTT. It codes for CATSRDFRNSPLHF.

CDR3 protein: CASSLWGQGLETQYF. The DNA for the CDR3 is TGTGCCAGCAGCTTATGGGGACAGGGGTTGGAGACCCAGTACTTC. The chain has TRBV7-2 and TRBJ2-5; the match to TRBD1 covers 10 bases. J gave up 5 bases and V 2 bases, and 5 bases lay outside the gene matches. CDR1 and CDR2 (germline): SGHTA, FQGNSA. The CDR3 is 15 residues long.

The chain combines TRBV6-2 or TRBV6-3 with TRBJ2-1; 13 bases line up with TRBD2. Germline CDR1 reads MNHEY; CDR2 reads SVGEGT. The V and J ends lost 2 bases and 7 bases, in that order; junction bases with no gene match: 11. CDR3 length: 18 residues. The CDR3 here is CASSYRFLTSGGLNEQFF. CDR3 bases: TGTGCCAGCAGTTACCGATTCTTGACTAGCGGGGGGTTGAATGAGCAGTTCTTC.

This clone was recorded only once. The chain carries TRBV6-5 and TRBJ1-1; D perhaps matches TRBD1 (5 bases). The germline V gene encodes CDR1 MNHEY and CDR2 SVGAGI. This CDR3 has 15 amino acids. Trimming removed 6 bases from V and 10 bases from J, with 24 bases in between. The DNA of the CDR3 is TGTGCCAGCAGGGACGGACCCTTCCAGGGTTTTGGAGCTTTCTTT. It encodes CASRDGPFQGFGAFF.

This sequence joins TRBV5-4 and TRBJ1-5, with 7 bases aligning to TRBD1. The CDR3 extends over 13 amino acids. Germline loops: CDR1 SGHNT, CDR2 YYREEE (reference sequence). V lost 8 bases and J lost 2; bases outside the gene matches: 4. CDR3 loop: CARPGGGNQPQHF. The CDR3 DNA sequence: TGTGCCAGGCCAGGGGGAGGCAATCAGCCCCAGCATTTT.

CDR3 coding DNA: TGTGCCAGCAGTTTAATACAGGGTTCAACGGGAGGCTACACCTTC. Translating gives CASSLIQGSTGGYTF. This chain links TRBV27 with TRBJ1-2; D perhaps matches TRBD1 (6 bases). This CDR3 has 15 residues. Germline V gene lookup returns CDR1 MNHEY and CDR2 SMNVEV (reference sequence). The ends were cut back, 2 bases at V and 8 bases at J, with 18 bases in the middle.

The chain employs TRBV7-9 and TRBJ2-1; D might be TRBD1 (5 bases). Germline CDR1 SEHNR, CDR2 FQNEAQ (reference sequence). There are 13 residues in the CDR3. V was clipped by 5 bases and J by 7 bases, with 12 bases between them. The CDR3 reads CASSPKGLNEQFF. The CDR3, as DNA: TGTGCCAGCAGCCCGAAGGGGTTGAATGAGCAGTTCTTC.

The CDR3 nucleotides are TGTGCCAGCTCACGGACAGATATTGTTGAAGCTTTCTTT. Protein: CASSRTDIVEAFF. The V gene is TRBV18, the J gene TRBJ1-1; possible D gene TRBD1, 6 bases. Germline V gives CDR1 KGHSH, CDR2 LQKENI. Trimming removed 4 bases at V and 7 bases at J, with 13 bases between. The CDR3 totals 13 residues.

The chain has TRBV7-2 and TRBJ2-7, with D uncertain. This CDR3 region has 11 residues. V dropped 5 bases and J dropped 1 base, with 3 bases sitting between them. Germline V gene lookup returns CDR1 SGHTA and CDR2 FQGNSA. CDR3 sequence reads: CASSLSYEQYF. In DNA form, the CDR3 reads TGTGCCAGCAGCCTGTCCTACGAGCAGTACTTC.

The CDR3 region is CASSSNNQPQHF. CDR3 nucleotides: TGTGCCAGTAGTAGTAACAATCAGCCCCAGCATTTT. This chain joins TRBV19 and TRBJ1-5; D is unclear. Germline V gene sequence: CDR1 LNHDA, CDR2 SQIVND (reference sequence). The CDR3 consists of 12 residues. V was cut by 4 bases and J by 3 bases, with 4 bases left in between.

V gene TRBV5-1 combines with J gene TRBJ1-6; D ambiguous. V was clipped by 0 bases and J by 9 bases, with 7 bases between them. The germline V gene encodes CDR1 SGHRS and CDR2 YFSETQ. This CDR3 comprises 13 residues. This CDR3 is CASSLEAGSPLHF. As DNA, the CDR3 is TGCGCCAGCAGCTTGGAGGCAGGTTCACCCCTCCACTTT. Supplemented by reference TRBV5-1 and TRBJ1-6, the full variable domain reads KAGVTQTPRYLIKTRGQQVTLSCSPISGHRSVSWYQQTPGQGLQFLFEYFSETQRNKGNFPGRFSGRQFSNSRSEMNVSTLELGDSALYLCASSLEAGSPLHFGNGTRLTVT.

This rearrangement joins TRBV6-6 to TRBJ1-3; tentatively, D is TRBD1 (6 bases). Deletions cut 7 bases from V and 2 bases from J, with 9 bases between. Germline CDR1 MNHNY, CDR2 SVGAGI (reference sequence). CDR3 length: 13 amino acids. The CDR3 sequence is CASIGGAGNTIYF. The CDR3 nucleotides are TGTGCCAGCATAGGGGGGGCTGGAAACACCATATATTTT.

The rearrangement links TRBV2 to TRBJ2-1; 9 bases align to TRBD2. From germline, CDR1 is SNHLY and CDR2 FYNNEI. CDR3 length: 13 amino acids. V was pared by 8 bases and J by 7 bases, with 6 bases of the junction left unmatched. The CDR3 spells CASGSGGLNEQFF. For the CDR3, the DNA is TGTGCCAGCGGCAGCGGGGGGCTGAATGAGCAGTTCTTC. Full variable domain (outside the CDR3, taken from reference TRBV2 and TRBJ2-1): EPEVTQTPSHQVTQMGQEVILRCVPISNHLYFYWYRQILGQKVEFLVSFYNNEISEKSEIFDDQFSVERPDGSNFTLKIRSTKLEDSAMYFCASGSGGLNEQFFGPGTRLTVL.